This TCR beta chain emerged from a study of blood T cell repertoires in COVID-19. The wider study: Researchers got acute and convalescent COVID-19 samples from the United States, Italy and Spain. Sample material is recorded as cDNA or gDNA derived from T cells, B-cell-depleted T cells, or PBMCs.

Per the original data handling: Reference gene primer amplification gave estimated nucleated cell counts. The table came from immunoSEQ multiplex PCR; TCRdb's copy has only in-frame clones and leaves some out. For V, J and clone size, that table is used; D and trimming come from the DNA. The profile shows about 120,000 clones, over 75% of them singletons. Looked up from germline, CDR1 is MDHEN and CDR2 is SYDVKM. The CDR3 runs 16 residues. The ends lost 2 bases at V and 2 bases at J; junction bases unmatched: 7. The chain combines TRBV28 with TRBJ1-2; 8 nucleotides align to TRBD1. The sequence came from an elderly man with acute or convalescent COVID-19. Specimen: peripheral blood. This CDR3 reads CASSLGQGGPNYGYTF. In DNA, the CDR3 is TGTGCCAGCAGTTTAGGACAGGGCGGCCCGAACTATGGCTACACCTTC.